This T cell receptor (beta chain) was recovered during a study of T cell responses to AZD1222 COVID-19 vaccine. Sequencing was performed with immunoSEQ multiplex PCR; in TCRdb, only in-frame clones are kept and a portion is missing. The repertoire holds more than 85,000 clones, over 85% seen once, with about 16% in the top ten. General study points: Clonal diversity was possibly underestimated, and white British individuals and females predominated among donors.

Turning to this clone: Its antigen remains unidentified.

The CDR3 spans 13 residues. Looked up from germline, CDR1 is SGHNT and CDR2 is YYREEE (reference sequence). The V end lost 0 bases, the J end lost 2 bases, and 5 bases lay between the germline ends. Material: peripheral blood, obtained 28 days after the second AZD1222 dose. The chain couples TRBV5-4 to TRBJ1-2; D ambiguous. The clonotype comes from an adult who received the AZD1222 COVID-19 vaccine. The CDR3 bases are TGTGCCAGCAGCTTGGGGCAGAACTATGGCTACACCTTC. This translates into CASSLGQNYGYTF.